Only a few counts were recorded for the clone carrying this TCR beta chain. Its antigen is still unknown. The data originate from a study of cytomegalovirus exposure and HLA in healthy donors. Study results and caveats: With DRB1 most and HLA-C fewest, TCR association rates differed between HLA loci in a later analysis.

Both 60 Vbeta primers and 13 Jbeta primers went into the PCR. Only in-frame clones appear in the TCRdb table, and some are missing; sequencing was by immunoSEQ multiplex PCR. The table records roughly 120,000 clones, around 10% of them present only once. The CDR3 is 15 residues long. Germline-derived CDR1 and CDR2 are MNHEY and SMNVEV (reference sequence). Losses at the gene ends were 7 bases for V and 4 bases for J; bases not matched to a gene: 8. The rearrangement links TRBV27 to TRBJ2-1; 9 nucleotides match TRBD1. Sequencing used PBMCs. The origin of this receptor is a man aged 25 to 40 in good health and CMV-seronegative. The CDR3 reads CASKNRDREYNEQFF. Here the CDR3 DNA reads TGTGCCAGCAAAAACCGGGACAGGGAGTACAATGAGCAGTTCTTC.